This T cell receptor beta chain is from a study of T cells in lung cancer brain metastases. From germline, CDR1 is SGHAT and CDR2 FQNNGV. The ends were cut back, 3 bases at V and 3 bases at J, with 12 bases in the middle. The CDR3 runs to 15 residues. Assay used: immunoSEQ multiplex PCR; TCRdb lists only in-frame clones, some missing. This sample has 5,000 to 6,500 clones, with 84% found just once. Source material: tumor tissue from a brain metastasis. The rearrangement uses TRBV11-2 and TRBJ1-3; D gene uncertain. The TCR originated in a man over 45 with non-small cell lung cancer that had spread to the brain. CDR3 loop: CASSLTRGFGNTIYF. The CDR3 DNA sequence: TGTGCCAGCAGCTTGACTCGAGGCTTTGGAAACACCATATATTTT.